This T cell receptor beta chain emerged from a study of OX40 agonist ivuxolimab in advanced cancers. Overall study: Ivuxolimab, an antibody that agonizes OX40 (CD134), was administered to the patients.

TCRdb's copy holds only in-frame clones and misses some; the assay was immunoSEQ multiplex PCR. The sample has 95,000 to 100,000 clones, about 79% seen once. Sequences were derived from CD4+ or CD8+ T cells sorted from blood, sampled in a trial of the OX40 agonist ivuxolimab. The source is an adult with an advanced solid tumor such as melanoma, head and neck, liver or kidney cancer.

The CDR3 loop is CASSPRDRGLHEQFF. CDR3 nucleotide sequence: TGTGCCAGCAGTCCCCGGGACAGGGGACTCCATGAGCAGTTCTTC. The V and J genes are TRBV6-1 and TRBJ2-1, with TRBD1 matching 10 bases. The CDR3 totals 15 residues. The germline gives CDR1 MNHNS, CDR2 SASEGT. With V trimmed by 5 bases and J by 8 bases, 9 bases remained unmatched.